These 31 T cell receptor beta chains were sequenced from one sample in a study of cytomegalovirus exposure and HLA in healthy donors (dated by TCRdb to about 2017). Library generation was performed with the immunoSEQ multiplex PCR assay. A mixture of 60 forward primers for TCR Vbeta segments and 13 reverse primers for TCR Jbeta segments was used in the multiplex PCR. In its TCRdb copy, this immuneACCESS table keeps in-frame sequences only and misses some clones. Where compared with another copy, unresolved V genes explain less than half of these, and the others have no known cause. The sample table holds roughly 130,000 clones, of which around 80% were seen once. The ten most abundant clones make up 5.3% of the sample. Sequencing input: PBMCs. These receptor sequences come from a young man in good health and CMV-seronegative.

Worth noting for this clone: This specimen includes other DNA sequences encoding the same CDR3. This sequence joins TRBV29-1 and TRBJ1-1; 8 nucleotides match TRBD1. After removal of 5 bases from V and 4 bases from J, the junction contained 3 bases not matched to a gene. From germline, CDR1 is SQVTM and CDR2 ANQGSEA. The CDR3 runs to 12 residues. The CDR3 spells CSVSTGGTEAFF. For the CDR3, the DNA is TGCAGCGTTTCAACAGGGGGCACTGAAGCTTTCTTT.

This clone is a singleton in its sample. The V gene is TRBV4-3, the J gene TRBJ2-7; 8 positions agree with TRBD2. V dropped 0 bases and J dropped 7; count of bases not matched to a gene: 8. Germline V lookup: CDR1 LGHNA, CDR2 YSLEER. CDR3 size: 15 residues. CDR3 bases: TGCGCCAGCAGCCAAGATCGGGGGGGAAGGTTTGAGCAGTACTTC. It translates to CASSQDRGGRFEQYF.

This clone has just one count. V and J are TRBV5-1 and TRBJ2-1; D is possibly TRBD1 (5 bases). CDR3 length: 14 amino acids. The germline V gene has CDR1 SGHRS and CDR2 YFSETQ. Trimming pared 0 bases from V and 9 bases from J, leaving 13 bases between. CDR3 protein: CASSLAAGLGEQFF. The CDR3 DNA reads TGCGCCAGCAGCTTGGCCGCAGGGCTAGGTGAGCAGTTCTTC.

In this sample, this clone turned up once. This chain joins TRBV5-1 and TRBJ1-2, with 7 bases aligning to TRBD1. CDR1 is SGHRS, CDR2 YFSETQ, per germline. This CDR3 comprises 16 residues. The J segment lost 0 bases and the V segment lost 2 bases, leaving 7 bases of the junction unmatched. This chain's CDR3 is CASSFNDRASNYGYTF. The CDR3 nucleotides read TGCGCCAGCAGCTTTAATGACAGGGCTTCTAACTATGGCTACACCTTC.

The J gene is TRBJ2-2, the V gene TRBV4-3; a possible D gene is TRBD2 (6 bases). V lost 1 base, J lost 10 bases, and 13 bases lay in between. Germline CDR1 LGHNA, CDR2 YSLEER. The CDR3 has 14 amino acids. In DNA form, the CDR3 reads TGCGCCAGCAGCCAAGTCGGGGGACGGGAGGAGCTGTTTTTT. Its protein is CASSQVGGREELFF.

This chain uses TRBV4-1 with TRBJ1-3, with D maybe TRBD1 (6 bases). The germline V gene has CDR1 MGHRA and CDR2 YSYEKL. CDR3 length: 16 amino acids. V was clipped by 1 base and J by 0 bases, with 10 bases between them. CDR3 loop: CASSQGGQISGNTIYF. The CDR3 DNA reads as TGCGCCAGCAGCCAAGGCGGACAGATCTCTGGAAACACCATATATTTT.

The V and J genes are TRBV4-3 and TRBJ2-2; 7 bases line up with TRBD1. CDR1 is LGHNA, CDR2 YSLEER, per germline. The CDR3 is made up of 13 amino acids. Trimming cost V 3 bases and J 7 bases; bases outside gene matches: 2. The DNA of the CDR3 is TGCGCCAGCAGCCACACAGGGGTCGGGGAGCTGTTTTTT. Its translation: CASSHTGVGELFF.

The V gene is TRBV9, the J gene TRBJ1-4, with 8 bases identical to TRBD1. This CDR3 has 18 amino acids. From germline, CDR1 is SGDLS and CDR2 YYNGEE. J gave up 3 bases and V 4 bases, and 14 bases lay outside the gene matches. The CDR3 nucleotides read TGTGCCAGCAGCCCCCAGGACAGGGCTCTTTCAGCTAATGAAAAACTGTTTTTT. Amino acid sequence: CASSPQDRALSANEKLFF. Combining the CDR3 with reference TRBV9 and TRBJ1-4 gives the whole variable domain DSGVTQTPKHLITATGQRVTLRCSPRSGDLSVYWYQQSLDQGLQFLIQYYNGEERAKGNILERFSAQQFPDLHSELNLSSLELGDSALYFCASSPQDRALSANEKLFFGSGTQLSVL.

This clone came up once. The gene calls are TRBV4-2 and TRBJ1-5; D remains unclear. The CDR3 is made up of 17 amino acids. V lost 0 bases, J lost 1 base, and 13 bases lay in between. Germline V gene lookup returns CDR1 LGHNA and CDR2 YNFKEQ. The CDR3 here is CASSQEPRSLSNQPQHF. The CDR3 region has the DNA TGTGCCAGCAGCCAAGAACCGCGGAGCTTAAGCAATCAGCCCCAGCATTTT.

The chain combines TRBV4-1 with TRBJ2-3; 8 bases align to TRBD2. Per germline, CDR1 MGHRA and CDR2 YSYEKL. Trimming took 8 bases from V and 2 from J; bases not matched to a gene: 12. The CDR3 has 16 residues. In nucleotides, the CDR3 is TGCGCCAGCGTCGCAGGACGGGGGGGTACCACAGATACGCAGTATTTT. Translation gives CASVAGRGGTTDTQYF.

The gene calls are TRBV6-5 and TRBJ1-1, with D possibly TRBD1 on 6 matching bases. This CDR3 spans 14 amino acids. V gave up 5 bases and J gave up 11 bases, with 21 bases separating them. CDR1 is MNHEY and CDR2 is SVGAGI in the germline V gene. CDR3 nucleotide sequence: TGTGCCAGCAGTAACCAACCACCAGGGGCGAGCGCTTTCTTT. Translation gives CASSNQPPGASAFF.

The chain has TRBV28 and TRBJ1-3; D is perhaps TRBD1 (5 bases). CDR1 and CDR2 from the germline V gene are MDHEN and SYDVKM. The CDR3 runs 16 residues. Trimming removed 7 bases at V and 11 bases at J, with 27 bases between. For the CDR3, the DNA is TGTGCCAGCATCGACAGTCTTCCTGCCCCCCGGATCTCCATATATTTT. Its translation is CASIDSLPAPRISIYF.

The chain employs TRBV9 and TRBJ2-7; the match to TRBD1 covers 7 bases. This CDR3 comprises 13 residues. Per germline, CDR1 SGDLS and CDR2 YYNGEE. V lost 3 bases to trimming and J lost 2 bases; unmatched junction nucleotides: 2. The CDR3 sequence: CASSDGTAYEQYF. In DNA, the CDR3 is TGTGCCAGCAGCGACGGGACAGCCTACGAGCAGTACTTC.

This clone was seen once. V and J are TRBV6-5 and TRBJ1-2, with D possibly TRBD1 on 6 matching bases. The CDR3 is made up of 15 amino acids. Trimming took 9 bases from V and 8 from J, leaving 25 bases between them. Germline V gene data show CDR1 as MNHEY and CDR2 as SVGAGI. CDR3 in amino acids: CASKSSTGISLGYTF. In DNA form, the CDR3 reads TGTGCCAGTAAATCCTCGACAGGAATATCTTTAGGCTACACCTTC.

The rearrangement uses TRBV7-2 and TRBJ2-1, with D possibly being TRBD2 (6 bases). CDR1 and CDR2 (germline): SGHTA, FQGNSA. V was trimmed by 2 bases and J by 0 bases, leaving 11 bases between them. This CDR3 has 16 residues. CDR3 sequence: CASSLYGGTSYNEQFF. The CDR3 bases are TGTGCCAGCAGCTTATATGGCGGGACCTCCTACAATGAGCAGTTCTTC.

V is TRBV10-3 and J is TRBJ2-5; tentatively, D is TRBD1 (6 bases). The CDR3 extends over 12 amino acids. V gave up 8 bases and J gave up 1 base, with 8 bases separating them. CDR1 and CDR2 from the germline V gene are ENHRY and SYGVKD. CDR3: CAIGRGQETQYF. The DNA of the CDR3 is TGTGCCATCGGCAGGGGCCAAGAGACCCAGTACTTC.

Only one count was recorded for this clone. The chain is built from TRBV7-2 and TRBJ1-2, with 8 bases matching TRBD1. Germline V CDR1 and CDR2: SGHTA, FQGNSA. The CDR3 length is 15 residues. V was clipped by 5 bases and J by 3 bases; unmatched bases: 8. In DNA form, the CDR3 reads TGTGCCAGCAGCCTAGGGACAGGCGAATACTATGGCTACACCTTC. Protein: CASSLGTGEYYGYTF. Combining the CDR3 with reference TRBV7-2 and TRBJ1-2 gives the whole variable domain GAGVSQSPSNKVTEKGKDVELRCDPISGHTALYWYRQSLGQGLEFLIYFQGNSAPDKSGLPSDRFSAERTGGSVSTLTIQRTQQEDSAVYLCASSLGTGEYYGYTFGSGTRLTVV.

This clone showed up just once. The V gene is TRBV4-2, the J gene TRBJ2-3; 7 positions match TRBD2. Germline CDR1 is LGHNA and CDR2 is YNFKEQ. The CDR3 is 15 amino acids. Trimming at V came to 4 bases and at J to 3 bases, leaving 7 bases not matched to a gene. The CDR3 sequence is CASSRERGGTDTQYF. The CDR3 DNA reads as TGTGCCAGCAGCCGGGAGCGGGGCGGTACAGATACGCAGTATTTT.

CDR3 loop: CASQQGASGYTF. CDR3 DNA: TGTGCCAGTCAACAGGGGGCGAGCGGCTACACCTTC. This rearrangement joins TRBV6-5 to TRBJ1-2; 9 bases align to TRBD1. The length of the CDR3 is 12 residues. The germline V gene encodes CDR1 MNHEY and CDR2 SVGAGI. The ends lost 9 bases at V and 8 bases at J; junction bases unmatched: 7.

The chain uses TRBV7-9 and TRBJ1-1; D is perhaps TRBD1 (5 bases). V lost 5 bases and J 3 bases, leaving 22 bases between the germline ends. The length of the CDR3 is 17 residues. Germline-derived CDR1 and CDR2 are SEHNR and FQNEAQ (reference sequence). The CDR3 region has the DNA TGTGCCAGCAGCCTGGGGGGACGGCCTCCGTCGGACACTGAAGCTTTCTTT. Protein product: CASSLGGRPPSDTEAFF.

The gene calls are TRBV30 and TRBJ1-1; D is ambiguous. Germline V gene sequence: CDR1 GTSNPN, CDR2 SVGIG (reference sequence). This CDR3 region has 14 residues. The ends were cut back, 2 bases at V and 5 bases at J, with 15 bases in the middle. CDR3 nucleotide sequence: TGTGCCTGGAGTTTCGGAGCCGGCGGGACTGAAGCTTTCTTT. Encoded protein: CAWSFGAGGTEAFF.

The rearrangement joins TRBV14 to TRBJ1-2, with 7 bases aligning to TRBD1. The CDR3 spans 14 residues. Germline lookup yields CDR1 SGHDN and CDR2 FVKESK. The trim removed 3 bases at V and 3 bases at J, leaving 4 bases unmatched. The CDR3 nucleotides are TGTGCCAGCAGCCATTCAGGGGGGCACTATGGCTACACCTTC. Amino acids: CASSHSGGHYGYTF.

The chain employs TRBV5-4 and TRBJ2-3; weak D call: TRBD1 (7 bases). Germline V gene data show CDR1 as SGHNT and CDR2 as YYREEE (reference sequence). V shed 1 base and J shed 1 base, with 13 bases lying between them. The CDR3 runs to 16 residues. In nucleotides, the CDR3 is TGTGCCAGCAGCTTGAGACAGGGAGGAGGCACAGATACGCAGTATTTT. This translates into CASSLRQGGGTDTQYF. The full variable domain, in which reference TRBV5-4 and TRBJ2-3 provide the parts outside the CDR3, is ETGVTQSPTHLIKTRGQQVTLRCSSQSGHNTVSWYQQALGQGPQFIFQYYREEENGRGNFPPRFSGLQFPNYSSELNVNALELDDSALYLCASSLRQGGGTDTQYFGPGTRLTVL.

This clone occurred a few times. V is TRBV14 and J is TRBJ2-3; D not resolved. The CDR3 runs to 12 residues. In germline, CDR1 is SGHDN, CDR2 FVKESK. Trimming left V 3 bases short and J 1 base short, with 2 bases between. For the CDR3, the DNA is TGTGCCAGCAGCCACGGCACAGATACGCAGTATTTT. It is translated as CASSHGTDTQYF.

The gene calls are TRBV30 and TRBJ2-7; 14 bases are a match to TRBD2. This CDR3 region has 14 residues. Germline V lookup: CDR1 GTSNPN, CDR2 SVGIG (reference sequence). Trimming removed 1 base from V and 7 bases from J; junction bases left unmatched: 3. The CDR3 sequence is CAWSGTSGRFEQYF. CDR3 bases: TGTGCCTGGAGTGGGACTAGCGGGAGGTTTGAGCAGTACTTC.

This clone showed up just a few times. This chain uses TRBV5-6 with TRBJ2-3, with a tentative D call TRBD2 (6 bases). V lost 6 bases, J lost 4 bases, and 18 bases lay in between. Germline-derived CDR1 and CDR2 are SGHDT and YYEEEE. The CDR3 extends over 15 amino acids. DNA for the CDR3: TGTGCCAGCACCCCCTTTCGGCGGGGAGCAGATACGCAGTATTTT. It yields the protein CASTPFRRGADTQYF.

The rearrangement joins TRBV6-5 to TRBJ2-7, with a possible D match to TRBD1 (6 bases). Trimming stripped 3 bases from V and 7 bases from J, with 10 bases between. The CDR3 loop spans 12 amino acids. Germline assignment: CDR1 MNHEY and CDR2 SVGAGI. CDR3 sequence reads: CASSYLRGEQYF. CDR3 DNA sequence: TGTGCCAGCAGTTATTTGAGGGGGGAGCAGTACTTC.

The rearrangement links TRBV19 to TRBJ2-7, with 9 bases aligning to TRBD2. The ends lost 4 bases at V and 3 bases at J; junction bases unmatched: 13. The CDR3 runs to 17 residues. Germline assignment: CDR1 LNHDA and CDR2 SQIVND (reference sequence). The CDR3 spells CASSTVAGVTSLYEQYF. The CDR3, as DNA: TGTGCCAGTAGTACGGTAGCGGGAGTCACCTCGCTCTACGAGCAGTACTTC.

The CDR3 region is CASSSGAGLATNEKLFF. CDR3 in DNA: TGTGCCAGCAGCTCAGGGGCAGGGCTGGCAACTAATGAAAAACTGTTTTTT. The gene calls are TRBV7-9 and TRBJ1-4; tentative D call: TRBD1 (6 bases). Trimming shortened V by 4 bases and J by 0 bases, and 15 bases separated the two germline ends. CDR3 length: 17 residues. The germline V gene has CDR1 SEHNR and CDR2 FQNEAQ (reference sequence).

The chain employs TRBV28 and TRBJ2-5; 7 bases match TRBD2. J lost 12 bases, V lost 3 bases, and 10 bases had no gene match. CDR1 is MDHEN and CDR2 is SYDVKM in the germline V gene. The CDR3 is made up of 13 amino acids. The CDR3 spells CASSLEGGGPKYF. Here the CDR3 DNA reads TGTGCCAGCAGTTTGGAGGGCGGGGGACCCAAGTACTTC.

CDR3 residues: CASSQGAAPDYEQYF. The CDR3 region has the DNA TGCGCCAGCAGCCAAGGGGCAGCCCCGGACTACGAGCAGTACTTC. V is TRBV4-3 and J is TRBJ2-7; D call uncertain. The germline V gene encodes CDR1 LGHNA and CDR2 YSLEER. This CDR3 is built from 15 residues. With 1 base removed from V and 3 bases from J, the gap between germline ends came to 13 bases.